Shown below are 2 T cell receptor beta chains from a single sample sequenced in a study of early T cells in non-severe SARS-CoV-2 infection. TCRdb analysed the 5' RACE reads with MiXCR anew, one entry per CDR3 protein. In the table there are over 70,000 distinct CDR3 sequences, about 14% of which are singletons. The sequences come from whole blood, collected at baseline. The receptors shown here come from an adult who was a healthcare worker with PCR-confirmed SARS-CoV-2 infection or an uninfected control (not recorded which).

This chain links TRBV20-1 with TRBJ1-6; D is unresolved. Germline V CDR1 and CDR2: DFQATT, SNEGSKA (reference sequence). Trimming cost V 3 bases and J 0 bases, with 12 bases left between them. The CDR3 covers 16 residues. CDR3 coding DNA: TGCAGTGCTAGCAACCCCACGAGCTCCTATAATTCACCCCTCCACTTT. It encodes CSASNPTSSYNSPLHF.

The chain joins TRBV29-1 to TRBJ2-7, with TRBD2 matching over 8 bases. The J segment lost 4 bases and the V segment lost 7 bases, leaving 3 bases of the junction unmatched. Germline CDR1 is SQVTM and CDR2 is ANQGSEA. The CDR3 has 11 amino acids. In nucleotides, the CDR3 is TGCAGCGCCGGGACTAGTTACGAGCAGTACTTC. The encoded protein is CSAGTSYEQYF.